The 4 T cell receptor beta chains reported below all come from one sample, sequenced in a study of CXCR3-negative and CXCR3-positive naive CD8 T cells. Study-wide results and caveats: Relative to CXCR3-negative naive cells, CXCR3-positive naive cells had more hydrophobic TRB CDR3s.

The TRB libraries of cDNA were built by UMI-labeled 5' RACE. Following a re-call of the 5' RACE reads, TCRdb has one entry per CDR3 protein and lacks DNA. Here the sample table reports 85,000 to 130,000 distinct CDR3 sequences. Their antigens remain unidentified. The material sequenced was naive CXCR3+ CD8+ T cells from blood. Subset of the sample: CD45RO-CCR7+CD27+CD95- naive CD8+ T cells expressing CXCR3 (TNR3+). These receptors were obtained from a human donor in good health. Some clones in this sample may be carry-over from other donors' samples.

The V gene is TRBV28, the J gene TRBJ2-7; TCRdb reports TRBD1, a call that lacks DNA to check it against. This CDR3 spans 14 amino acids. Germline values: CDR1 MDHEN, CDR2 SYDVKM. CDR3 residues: CASQPGLGSYEQYF.

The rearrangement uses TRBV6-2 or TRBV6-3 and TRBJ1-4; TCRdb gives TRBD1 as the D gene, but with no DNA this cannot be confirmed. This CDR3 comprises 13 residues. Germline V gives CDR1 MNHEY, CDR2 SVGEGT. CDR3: CASSYLRDVELFF.

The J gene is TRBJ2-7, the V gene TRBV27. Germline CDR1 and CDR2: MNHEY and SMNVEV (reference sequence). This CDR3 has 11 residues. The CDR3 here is CASKTGYEQYF.

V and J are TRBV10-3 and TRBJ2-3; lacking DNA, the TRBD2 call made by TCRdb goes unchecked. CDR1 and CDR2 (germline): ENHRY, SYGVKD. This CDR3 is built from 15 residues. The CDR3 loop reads CAISPGLADTDTQYF.